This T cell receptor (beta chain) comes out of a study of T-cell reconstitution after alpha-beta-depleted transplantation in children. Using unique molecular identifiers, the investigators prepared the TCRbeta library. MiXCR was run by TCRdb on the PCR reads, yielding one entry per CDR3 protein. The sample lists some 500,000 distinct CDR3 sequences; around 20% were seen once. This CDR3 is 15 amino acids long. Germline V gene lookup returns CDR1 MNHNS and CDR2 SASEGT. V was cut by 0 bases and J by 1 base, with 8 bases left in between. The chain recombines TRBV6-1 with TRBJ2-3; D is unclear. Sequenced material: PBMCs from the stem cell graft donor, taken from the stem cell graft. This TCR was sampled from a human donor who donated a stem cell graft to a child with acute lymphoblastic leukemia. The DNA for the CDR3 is TGTGCCAGCAGTGAAGCGGCTGGCGGCACAGATACGCAGTATTTT. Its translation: CASSEAAGGTDTQYF.